Listed here are 2 T cell receptor beta chains from one sample, sequenced in a study of high-grade serous ovarian cancer treatment subgroups. TCRdb's copy holds only in-frame clones and misses some; the assay was immunoSEQ multiplex PCR. Of 35,000 to 45,000 clones detected, 75% to 85% appear once; the ten largest clones hold about 3%. The tumor samples were collected prior to definitive surgery or chemotherapy. Sequencing input: tumor tissue. These receptors all stem from a human donor with high-grade serous ovarian cancer.

The CDR3 region is CASSQDHGSGELFF. Written as DNA, the CDR3 is TGTGCCAGCAGCCAAGACCACGGGAGCGGGGAGCTGTTTTTT. This sequence joins TRBV4-2 and TRBJ2-2; a weak D match, TRBD2 (6 bases). The CDR3 is 14 amino acids. In germline, CDR1 is LGHNA, CDR2 YNFKEQ. Trimming removed 0 bases at V and 7 bases at J, with 9 bases between.

The rearrangement uses TRBV6-5 and TRBJ1-1, with D perhaps matching TRBD1 (5 bases). CDR1 MNHEY and CDR2 SVGAGI come from the germline V gene. Trimming took off 0 bases at V and 1 base at J, with 9 bases between the two ends. The CDR3 runs to 15 residues. The CDR3 DNA reads TGTGCCAGCAGTTACTCCAGGGCTTCGAACACTGAAGCTTTCTTT. It specifies CASSYSRASNTEAFF.